This TCR beta chain was documented in a study of OX40 agonist ivuxolimab in advanced cancers. At the level of the study: One patient with hepatocellular carcinoma and two with cutaneous melanoma, three in all, had partial responses.

The CDR3 has 15 residues. V dropped 0 bases and J dropped 3; count of bases not matched to a gene: 5. Germline-derived CDR1 and CDR2 are SGHTA and FQGTGA. Profiled with immunoSEQ multiplex PCR; TCRdb holds only in-frame clones, not every one. The sample lists under 100,000 clones, under 95% seen once, with 11% in the top ten. The clonotype originates from an adult with an advanced solid tumor such as melanoma, head and neck, liver or kidney cancer. The rearrangement uses TRBV7-3 and TRBJ2-7, with 7 nucleotides matching TRBD1. The material was CD4+ or CD8+ T cells sorted from blood, obtained in a trial of the OX40 agonist ivuxolimab. The CDR3 is CASSLTWDSNYEQYF. The CDR3 DNA sequence: TGTGCCAGCAGCTTAACATGGGACAGCAACTACGAGCAGTACTTC.